The 27 T cell receptor beta chains below all came from one sample that was sequenced in a study of T cell changes during pregnancy in multiple sclerosis. Sequencing was performed with immunoSEQ multiplex PCR; in TCRdb, only in-frame clones are kept and a portion is missing. Of roughly 45,000 clones listed, around 93% are singletons. The sample in question was CD8+ T cells from peripheral blood mononuclear cells, obtained in the first trimester of pregnancy. Receptors were obtained from a female donor with multiple sclerosis, enrolled in a pregnancy study.

This clone was found a few times. The chain links TRBV4-2 to TRBJ2-1; TRBD2 agrees at 9 bases. The V gene's germline CDR1 is LGHNA and CDR2 YNFKEQ. J was trimmed by 4 bases and V by 0 bases; bases with no gene match: 4. This CDR3 contains 16 residues. The CDR3 loop is CASSQDAGGPYNEQFF. The CDR3 DNA sequence: TGTGCCAGCAGCCAAGACGCGGGAGGGCCGTACAATGAGCAGTTCTTC.

The genes are TRBV4-3 and TRBJ2-3; 7 bases are shared with TRBD2. The CDR3 has 17 residues. CDR1 and CDR2 (germline): LGHNA, YSLEER. V dropped 1 base and J dropped 2; count of bases not matched to a gene: 9. The CDR3 region has the DNA TGCGCCAGCAGCCAAGCAGCGGGGACTACCGACACAGATACGCAGTATTTT. Its translation: CASSQAAGTTDTDTQYF.

J is TRBJ2-1 and V is TRBV4-1; 8 nucleotides agree with TRBD1. Germline CDR1 and CDR2: MGHRA and YSYEKL. V lost 4 bases and J lost 9; bases outside the gene matches: 14. The CDR3 spans 16 residues. The CDR3 spells CASSLEDHQGAGEQFF. In nucleotides, the CDR3 is TGCGCCAGCAGCCTTGAAGATCACCAGGGGGCTGGTGAGCAGTTCTTC.

V gene TRBV29-1 combines with J gene TRBJ1-2; possibly TRBD1 for D (5 bases). Germline V gene lookup returns CDR1 SQVTM and CDR2 ANQGSEA. V dropped 3 bases and J dropped 0 bases, with 11 bases sitting between them. This CDR3 is built from 14 residues. The CDR3 is CSVEGSTANYGYTF. DNA of the CDR3: TGCAGCGTTGAGGGTTCGACAGCTAACTATGGCTACACCTTC.

The chain links TRBV6-5 to TRBJ1-1; no clear D. V gave up 6 bases and J gave up 7 bases, with 18 bases separating them. The CDR3 runs to 14 residues. Per germline, CDR1 MNHEY and CDR2 SVGAGI. This CDR3 reads CASRTLTEAYEAFF. The CDR3 DNA sequence: TGTGCCAGCAGAACCTTAACAGAAGCATATGAAGCTTTCTTT.

The gene calls are TRBV19 and TRBJ2-7, with TRBD2 matching over 7 bases. With V trimmed by 5 bases and J by 0 bases, 10 bases remained unmatched. This CDR3 is 16 amino acids long. Germline lookup yields CDR1 LNHDA and CDR2 SQIVND (reference sequence). The DNA of the CDR3 is TGTGCCAGTAGTGAAACCTGGGGACTATCCTCCTACGAGCAGTACTTC. Protein: CASSETWGLSSYEQYF.

The chain uses TRBV28 and TRBJ2-1; 10 nucleotides agree with TRBD2. CDR1 and CDR2 (germline): MDHEN, SYDVKM. This CDR3 spans 13 amino acids. Trimming at V came to 8 bases and at J to 7 bases, leaving 5 bases not matched to a gene. The CDR3 DNA reads as TGTGCCAGCGCAAGCGGGAGGGTGAATGAGCAGTTCTTC. Amino acids: CASASGRVNEQFF.

The CDR3 coding sequence is TGTGCCAGCAGCGTATCTCCCCCCGCTAGCGGGGCGCCTGAGCAGTTCTTC. Protein: CASSVSPPASGAPEQFF. The chain uses TRBV9 and TRBJ2-1, with TRBD2 identical over 9 bases. Germline trimming cut 1 base from V and 9 bases from J; bases unmatched to any gene: 14. The CDR3 is made up of 17 amino acids. Germline V gene lookup returns CDR1 SGDLS and CDR2 YYNGEE.

V is TRBV23-1 and J is TRBJ2-7, with D possibly being TRBD2 (8 bases). TRBV23-1 is labeled an ORF, and its function is uncertain. This CDR3 spans 17 amino acids. Trimming removed 0 bases from V and 2 bases from J, with 17 bases in between. CDR3 in amino acids: CASSQSRGREVTYEQYF. The CDR3 nucleotides are TGCGCCAGCAGTCAATCAAGGGGGCGGGAGGTCACCTACGAGCAGTACTTC.

The chain recombines TRBV27 with TRBJ1-5; no firm D call. V was trimmed by 2 bases and J by 3 bases, leaving 8 bases between them. Germline V gene data show CDR1 as MNHEY and CDR2 as SMNVEV (reference sequence). The CDR3 is made up of 14 amino acids. CDR3 nucleotide sequence: TGTGCCAGCAGTTTAGCCAGGTCCAATCAGCCCCAGCATTTT. Translated, it gives CASSLARSNQPQHF.

The chain couples TRBV4-1 to TRBJ2-1, with 12 positions matching TRBD2. Trimming removed 3 bases from V and 8 bases from J; junction bases left unmatched: 5. Germline CDR1 and CDR2: MGHRA and YSYEKL. The length of the CDR3 is 15 residues. The CDR3, as DNA: TGCGCCAGCAGCCACGCCGGACTAGCGGGATATGAGCAGTTCTTC. It translates to CASSHAGLAGYEQFF.

The chain recombines TRBV5-3 with TRBJ2-5, with TRBD2 matching 13 bases. TRBV5-3 is reported as an ORF; its role is uncertain. V lost 2 bases, J lost 1 base, and 8 bases stayed unmatched. The CDR3 spans 18 residues. The CDR3 loop is CARSLSSWTSGSQETQYF. The CDR3 bases are TGTGCCAGAAGCTTATCGAGCTGGACTAGCGGGAGCCAAGAGACCCAGTACTTC.

The chain carries TRBV19 and TRBJ2-3, with 13 bases matching TRBD2. Germline V gene lookup returns CDR1 LNHDA and CDR2 SQIVND (reference sequence). The CDR3 spans 18 residues. V lost 8 bases, J lost 2 bases, and 13 bases stayed unmatched. Here the CDR3 DNA reads TGTGCCAGTTCCCCGGAGGGACTAGCGGGGATCTACACAGATACGCAGTATTTT. Its translation: CASSPEGLAGIYTDTQYF. Full variable domain (missing parts from reference TRBV19 and TRBJ2-3): DGGITQSPKYLFRKEGQNVTLSCEQNLNHDAMYWYRQDPGQGLRLIYYSQIVNDFQKGDIAEGYSVSREKKESFPLTVTSAQKNPTAFYLCASSPEGLAGIYTDTQYFGPGTRLTVL.

J is TRBJ1-1 and V is TRBV5-1; D ambiguous. Trimming pared 0 bases from V and 8 bases from J, leaving 14 bases between. The CDR3 is 14 residues long. Per germline, CDR1 SGHRS and CDR2 YFSETQ. CDR3 DNA sequence: TGCGCCAGCAGCTTGGAGGCAGGAGGATTGGAAGCTTTCTTT. It specifies CASSLEAGGLEAFF.

The V gene is TRBV9, the J gene TRBJ2-1; 7 nucleotides line up with TRBD2. The CDR3 length is 14 residues. Unmatched junction bases numbered 5, after V lost 2 bases and J lost 6 bases. Germline V lookup: CDR1 SGDLS, CDR2 YYNGEE. The CDR3 DNA reads TGTGCCAGCAGCGTGTTTTCGGGAGGCAATGAGCAGTTCTTC. This translates into CASSVFSGGNEQFF.

The chain employs TRBV2 and TRBJ1-1, with D possibly matching TRBD1 (5 bases). V lost 2 bases to trimming and J lost 10 bases, with 17 bases between them. The CDR3 extends over 14 amino acids. Looked up from germline, CDR1 is SNHLY and CDR2 is FYNNEI. CDR3 DNA sequence: TGTGCCAGCAGTGAATCAAATGCGGGGGATTTAGCTTTCTTT. As protein: CASSESNAGDLAFF.

This clone occurred a few times. V gene TRBV18 combines with J gene TRBJ1-5; D possibly corresponds to TRBD1 (6 bases). The CDR3 extends over 15 amino acids. Germline V gives CDR1 KGHSH, CDR2 LQKENI. Trimming removed 1 base at V and 2 bases at J, with 9 bases between. In DNA, the CDR3 is TGTGCCAGCTCACCACAGGGGGTAGGCAATCAGCCCCAGCATTTT. Translating gives CASSPQGVGNQPQHF.

The chain uses TRBV30 and TRBJ2-3; D ambiguous. The germline V gene encodes CDR1 GTSNPN and CDR2 SVGIG (reference sequence). The CDR3 runs 15 residues. V dropped 2 bases and J dropped 0 bases, with 12 bases sitting between them. The CDR3 DNA is TGTGCCTGGAGTCCCGCGGAGACTAGCACAGATACGCAGTATTTT. Its protein is CAWSPAETSTDTQYF.

J is TRBJ2-1 and V is TRBV27; the match to TRBD1 covers 10 bases. The junction had 7 bases not matched to a gene; V was cut back by 5 bases and J by 3 bases. This CDR3 comprises 16 residues. The germline V gene encodes CDR1 MNHEY and CDR2 SMNVEV (reference sequence). CDR3 protein: CASSPRGQGNYNEQFF. In nucleotides, the CDR3 is TGTGCCAGCAGTCCCAGGGGACAGGGGAACTACAATGAGCAGTTCTTC.

The V gene is TRBV4-2, the J gene TRBJ1-4; TRBD1 matches 9 bases. The germline CDR1 and CDR2 sequences are LGHNA and YNFKEQ. The CDR3 is 17 residues long. Unmatched junction bases numbered 8, after V lost 1 base and J lost 5 bases. CDR3 nucleotide sequence: TGTGCCAGCAGCCAAGGGACAGGGGCCGGTCGAAATGAAAAACTGTTTTTT. It yields the protein CASSQGTGAGRNEKLFF.

This chain links TRBV5-6 with TRBJ2-2; TRBD2 agrees at 10 bases. Germline V gives CDR1 SGHDT, CDR2 YYEEEE. The CDR3 runs 16 residues. The ends lost 2 bases at V and 4 bases at J; junction bases unmatched: 5. The chain's CDR3 is CASSFLSGRSTGELFF. As DNA, the CDR3 is TGTGCCAGCAGCTTTCTTAGCGGGAGGTCCACCGGGGAGCTGTTTTTT.

The V call is TRBV2, the J call TRBJ1-1; TRBD1 is a possible D gene (5 bases). CDR1 and CDR2 from the germline V gene are SNHLY and FYNNEI. CDR3 size: 14 residues. V lost 4 bases and J 5 bases, leaving 14 bases between the germline ends. This chain's CDR3 is CASSVTAGGTEAFF. The CDR3 DNA reads TGTGCCAGCAGTGTGACAGCGGGTGGAACTGAAGCTTTCTTT.

The genes are TRBV28 and TRBJ1-4; D uncertain. This CDR3 spans 16 amino acids. V was shortened by 1 base and J by 4 bases, with 13 bases between the two germline ends. CDR1 is MDHEN, CDR2 SYDVKM, per germline. The CDR3 DNA is TGTGCCAGCAGTTTATCGGTTGGGCCGGTTAATGAAAAACTGTTTTTT. Amino acid sequence: CASSLSVGPVNEKLFF.

The chain combines TRBV2 with TRBJ2-5; TRBD2 aligns across 7 bases. V gave up 2 bases and J gave up 1 base; unmatched junction bases: 7. This CDR3 contains 16 residues. Germline V gene sequence: CDR1 SNHLY, CDR2 FYNNEI. In DNA form, the CDR3 reads TGTGCCAGCAGTGAACGGGTGGGGAGGGCCCAAGAGACCCAGTACTTC. Protein product: CASSERVGRAQETQYF.

The chain employs TRBV19 and TRBJ2-1, with 7 positions matching TRBD2. V lost 4 bases and J lost 8; bases outside the gene matches: 5. The length of the CDR3 is 13 residues. Germline CDR1 is LNHDA and CDR2 is SQIVND (reference sequence). As DNA, the CDR3 is TGTGCCAGTAGTACCCGCGGGGGAGATGAGCAGTTCTTC. It translates to CASSTRGGDEQFF.

V usage is TRBV5-6 and J usage is TRBJ2-4; maybe TRBD2 (5 bases). Germline-derived CDR1 and CDR2 are SGHDT and YYEEEE. Trimming took off 3 bases at V and 1 base at J, with 5 bases between the two ends. The length of the CDR3 is 13 residues. The chain's CDR3 is CASSWRAKNIQYF. The CDR3 bases are TGTGCCAGCAGCTGGAGGGCCAAAAACATTCAGTACTTC. Full variable domain (remainder filled in from reference TRBV5-6 and TRBJ2-4): DAGVTQSPTHLIKTRGQQVTLRCSPKSGHDTVSWYQQALGQGPQFIFQYYEEEERQRGNFPDRFSGHQFPNYSSELNVNALLLGDSALYLCASSWRAKNIQYFGAGTRLSVL.

Details on this clone: The same CDR3 can be traced to other DNA sequences in this sample. The rearrangement uses TRBV6-4 and TRBJ1-1; 7 bases are shared with TRBD1. With 6 bases clipped from V and 0 bases from J, the junction kept 7 bases outside the gene matches. The germline V gene has CDR1 MRHNA and CDR2 SNTAGT. CDR3 size: 15 residues. The CDR3 region is CASRDLDRVNTEAFF. For the CDR3, the DNA is TGTGCCAGCAGGGACCTCGACAGGGTGAACACTGAAGCTTTCTTT.